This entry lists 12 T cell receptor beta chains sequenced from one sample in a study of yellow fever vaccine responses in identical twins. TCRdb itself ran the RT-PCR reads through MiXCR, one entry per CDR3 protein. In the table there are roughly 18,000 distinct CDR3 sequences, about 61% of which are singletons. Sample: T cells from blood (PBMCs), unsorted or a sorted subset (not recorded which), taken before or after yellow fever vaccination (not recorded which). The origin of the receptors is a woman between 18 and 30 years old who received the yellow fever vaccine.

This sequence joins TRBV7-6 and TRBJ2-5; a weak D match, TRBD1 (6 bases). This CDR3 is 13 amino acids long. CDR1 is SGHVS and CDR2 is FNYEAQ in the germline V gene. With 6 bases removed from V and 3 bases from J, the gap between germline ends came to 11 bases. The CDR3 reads CASSLDREETQYF. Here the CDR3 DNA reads TGTGCCAGCAGTTTGGACAGAGAAGAGACCCAGTACTTC.

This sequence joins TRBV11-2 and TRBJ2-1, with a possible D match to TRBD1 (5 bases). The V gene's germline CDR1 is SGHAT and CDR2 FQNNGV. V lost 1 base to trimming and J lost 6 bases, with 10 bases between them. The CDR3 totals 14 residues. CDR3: CASSLVGVGNEQFF. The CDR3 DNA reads TGTGCCAGCAGCTTAGTAGGGGTTGGCAATGAGCAGTTCTTC.

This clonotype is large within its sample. CDR3 coding DNA: TGCGCCAGCAGTCGAGGGGAGACCCAGTACTTC. It translates to CASSRGETQYF. The rearrangement links TRBV4-1 to TRBJ2-5; possible D gene TRBD2, 5 bases. Germline assignment: CDR1 MGHRA and CDR2 YSYEKL. V shed 6 bases and J shed 5 bases, with 7 bases lying between them. The CDR3 contains 11 residues.

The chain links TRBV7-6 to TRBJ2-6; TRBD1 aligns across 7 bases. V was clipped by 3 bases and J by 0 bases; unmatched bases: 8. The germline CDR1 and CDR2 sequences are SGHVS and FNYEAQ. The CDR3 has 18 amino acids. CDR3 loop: CASSLRDSQNSGANVLTF. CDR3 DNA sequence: TGTGCCAGCAGCTTGAGGGACAGTCAAAACTCTGGGGCCAACGTCCTGACTTTC.

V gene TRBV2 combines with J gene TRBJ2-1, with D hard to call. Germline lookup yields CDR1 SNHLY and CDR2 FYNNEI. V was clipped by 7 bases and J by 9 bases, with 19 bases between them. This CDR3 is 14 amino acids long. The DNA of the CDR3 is TGTGCCAGCATCGGATCTGATGGGTTGGGTGAGCAGTTCTTC. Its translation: CASIGSDGLGEQFF. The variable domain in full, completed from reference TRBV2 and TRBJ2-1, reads EPEVTQTPSHQVTQMGQEVILRCVPISNHLYFYWYRQILGQKVEFLVSFYNNEISEKSEIFDDQFSVERPDGSNFTLKIRSTKLEDSAMYFCASIGSDGLGEQFFGPGTRLTVL.

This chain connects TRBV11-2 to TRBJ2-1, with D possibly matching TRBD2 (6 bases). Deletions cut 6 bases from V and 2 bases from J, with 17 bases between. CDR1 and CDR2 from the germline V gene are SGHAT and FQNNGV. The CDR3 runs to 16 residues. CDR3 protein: CASSPLAPVPYNEQFF. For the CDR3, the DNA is TGTGCCAGCAGTCCCCTAGCGCCTGTCCCCTACAATGAGCAGTTCTTC.

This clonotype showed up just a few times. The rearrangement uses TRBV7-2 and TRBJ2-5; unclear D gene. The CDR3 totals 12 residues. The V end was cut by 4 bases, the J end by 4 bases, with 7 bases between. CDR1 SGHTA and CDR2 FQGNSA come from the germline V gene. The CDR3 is CASSSGGETQYF. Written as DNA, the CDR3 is TGTGCCAGCAGCTCGGGTGGAGAGACCCAGTACTTC.

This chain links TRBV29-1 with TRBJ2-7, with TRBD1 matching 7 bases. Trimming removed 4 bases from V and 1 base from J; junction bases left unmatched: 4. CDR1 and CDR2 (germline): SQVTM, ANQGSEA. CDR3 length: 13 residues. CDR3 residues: CSVAGTASYEQYF. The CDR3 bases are TGCAGCGTTGCCGGGACAGCTTCCTACGAGCAGTACTTC.

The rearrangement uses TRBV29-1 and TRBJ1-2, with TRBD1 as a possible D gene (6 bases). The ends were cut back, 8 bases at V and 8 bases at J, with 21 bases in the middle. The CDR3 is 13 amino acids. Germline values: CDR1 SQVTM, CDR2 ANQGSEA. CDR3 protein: CSSPEPTGTGYTF. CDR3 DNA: TGCAGCTCCCCCGAACCTACAGGGACGGGCTACACCTTC.

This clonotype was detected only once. In nucleotides, the CDR3 is TGTGCCGGCTGCTCCTATGAATCCCCCTACAATGAGCAGTTCTTC. It encodes CAGCSYESPYNEQFF. V gene TRBV11-3 combines with J gene TRBJ2-1; D gene unclear. V shed 11 bases and J shed 2 bases, with 19 bases lying between them. The CDR3 covers 15 residues. The V gene's germline CDR1 is SGHNT and CDR2 YENEEA.

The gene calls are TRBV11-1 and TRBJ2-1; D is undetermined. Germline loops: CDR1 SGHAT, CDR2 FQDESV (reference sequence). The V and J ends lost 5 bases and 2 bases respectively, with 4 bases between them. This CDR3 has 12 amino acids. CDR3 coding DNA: TGTGCCAGCAGCCGGACCTACAATGAGCAGTTCTTC. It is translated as CASSRTYNEQFF. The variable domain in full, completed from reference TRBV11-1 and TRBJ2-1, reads EAEVAQSPRYKITEKSQAVAFWCDPISGHATLYWYRQILGQGPELLVQFQDESVVDDSQLPKDRFSAERLKGVDSTLKIQPAELGDSAMYLCASSRTYNEQFFGPGTRLTVL.

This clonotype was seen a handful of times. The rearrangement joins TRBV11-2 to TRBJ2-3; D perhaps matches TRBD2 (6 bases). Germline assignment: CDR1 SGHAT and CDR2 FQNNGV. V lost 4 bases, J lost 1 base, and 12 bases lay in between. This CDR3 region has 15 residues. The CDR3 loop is CASSWRDGRTDTQYF. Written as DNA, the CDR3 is TGTGCCAGCAGCTGGAGGGACGGGCGCACAGATACGCAGTATTTT.